This passage covers 11 T cell receptor beta chains from one sample sequenced in a study of T cell responses to AZD1222 COVID-19 vaccine. Clones were read by immunoSEQ multiplex PCR, and TCRdb kept only the in-frame ones, dropping some. This sample has under 150,000 clones; more than 85% occur once, and the top ten carry 2.5% to 3%. This specimen was peripheral blood, taken on day 0 of AZD1222 vaccination. All receptors derive from an adult in good health.

The rearrangement links TRBV18 to TRBJ2-1; 13 bases are a match to TRBD2. Germline assignment: CDR1 KGHSH and CDR2 LQKENI. This CDR3 has 15 residues. The J segment lost 9 bases and the V segment lost 3 bases, leaving 5 bases of the junction unmatched. As DNA, the CDR3 is TGTGCCAGCTCACCCGGACTAGCGGGAGCAGGTGAGCAGTTCTTC. Amino acids: CASSPGLAGAGEQFF.

This chain links TRBV5-5 with TRBJ2-7, with unresolved D. There are 15 residues in the CDR3. V was trimmed by 6 bases and J by 2 bases, leaving 18 bases between them. Germline V gene data show CDR1 as SGHKS and CDR2 as YYEKEE (reference sequence). The CDR3 nucleotides read TGTGCCAGCACCCCGTATGCAGGAGAAACCTACGAGCAGTACTTC. Residues: CASTPYAGETYEQYF.

The chain couples TRBV3-1 (or the pseudogene TRBV3-2) to TRBJ2-7; D remains ambiguous. CDR3 length equals 12 residues. Germline assignment: CDR1 LGHDT and CDR2 YNNKEL (reference sequence). V lost 4 bases and J 4 bases, leaving 8 bases between the germline ends. The CDR3 DNA follows: TGTGCCAGCAGCCGCTATAGATACGAGCAGTACTTC. Its translation is CASSRYRYEQYF.

This rearrangement joins TRBV5-6 to TRBJ2-1; D might be TRBD2 (5 bases). V shed 1 base and J shed 0 bases, with 11 bases lying between them. This CDR3 is 16 amino acids long. Germline V gene data show CDR1 as SGHDT and CDR2 as YYEEEE. Here the CDR3 reads CASSLRGWSSYNEQFF. CDR3 sequence (DNA): TGTGCCAGCAGCTTGCGCGGGTGGAGCTCCTACAATGAGCAGTTCTTC.

This chain connects TRBV5-1 to TRBJ1-5, with 8 bases matching TRBD1. The V gene end was trimmed by 5 bases and the J gene end by 6 bases; junction bases not matched to a gene: 4. In germline, CDR1 is SGHRS, CDR2 YFSETQ. The CDR3 is 13 amino acids. CDR3 in DNA: TGCGCCAGCAGGGACAGGGAAGGTCAGCCCCAGCATTTT. Encoded protein: CASRDREGQPQHF.

The sample holds one count of this clone. The V gene is TRBV5-1, the J gene TRBJ2-5, with D possibly matching TRBD2 (5 bases). Germline loops: CDR1 SGHRS, CDR2 YFSETQ. The CDR3 covers 14 residues. The V end lost 0 bases, the J end lost 2 bases, and 8 bases lay between the germline ends. In DNA, the CDR3 is TGCGCCAGCAGCTTGGGGACTTTACAAGAGACCCAGTACTTC. This encodes CASSLGTLQETQYF.

The chain couples TRBV19 to TRBJ2-1; D gene ambiguous. The V gene lost 2 bases and the J gene lost 10 bases, with 6 bases spanning the gap. The CDR3 length is 11 residues. The V gene's germline CDR1 is LNHDA and CDR2 SQIVND (reference sequence). This CDR3 is CASSISQEQFF. The CDR3 nucleotides read TGTGCCAGTAGTATAAGTCAGGAGCAGTTCTTC.

The chain is built from TRBV27 and TRBJ2-7; 9 nucleotides agree with TRBD2. The CDR3 extends over 15 amino acids. Trimming at V came to 5 bases and at J to 1 base, leaving 6 bases not matched to a gene. CDR1 is MNHEY and CDR2 is SMNVEV in the germline V gene (reference sequence). The CDR3 is CASSTRTSESYEQYF. The CDR3 nucleotides are TGTGCCAGCAGTACTCGGACTAGCGAGTCCTACGAGCAGTACTTC.

The rearrangement joins TRBV27 to TRBJ1-2; possibly TRBD1 for D (6 bases). This CDR3 region has 14 residues. The V end lost 4 bases, the J end lost 3 bases, and 12 bases lay between the germline ends. Germline V gene data show CDR1 as MNHEY and CDR2 as SMNVEV (reference sequence). CDR3 sequence: CASSSDTGYYGYTF. The DNA for the CDR3 is TGTGCCAGCAGTTCCGATACAGGGTACTATGGCTACACCTTC.

CDR3 region: CASSTEGGEQFF. The DNA of the CDR3 is TGTGCCAGCAGTACTGAAGGGGGGGAGCAGTTCTTC. The chain employs TRBV2 and TRBJ2-1, with D perhaps TRBD1 or TRBD2 (6 bases each). In germline, CDR1 is SNHLY, CDR2 FYNNEI. CDR3 length: 12 amino acids. Trimming left V 5 bases short and J 10 bases short, with 12 bases between.

A note on this clone: Its ends do not fully match the called genes, so a read error is possible. The chain is built from TRBV29-1 and TRBJ1-1; a weak D match, TRBD1 (5 bases). CDR3 length: 14 residues. The germline V gene encodes CDR1 SQVTM and CDR2 ANQGSEA. CDR3 amino acids: CSGEKGGQGLEAFF. CDR3 nucleotides: TGCAGCGGTGAAAAGGGTGGCCAGGGTTTGGAAGCTTTCTTT.